A single sample is the source of the 11 T cell receptor beta chains below, sequenced in a study of T cell responses to AZD1222 COVID-19 vaccine (dated by TCRdb to the early 2020s). The sample's time point label, in plain terms: about 28 days (+/-7) after the second vaccine dose. Library preparation employed the immunoSEQ multiplex PCR assay. The table was pulled from immuneACCESS by TCRdb, which kept in-frame rearrangements only. Such tables lose some clones; where checked, under half of the loss comes from unresolved V genes, and the rest has no known cause. The sample profile shows approximately 90,000 clones; about 89% of them were found once. The ten largest clones capture about 5.5% of the sample. The sample consisted of peripheral blood, taken 28 days after the second AZD1222 dose. The receptors here all came from an adult who received the AZD1222 COVID-19 vaccine.

The chain couples TRBV15 to TRBJ1-2; D uncertain. This CDR3 has 14 amino acids. The V end was cut by 0 bases, the J end by 8 bases, with 13 bases between. The V gene's germline CDR1 is LNHNV and CDR2 YYDKDF (reference sequence). The CDR3 bases are TGTGCCACCAGCAGAGATTGGGCAGCTCCCGGCTACACCTTC. Encoded protein: CATSRDWAAPGYTF.

The V gene is TRBV7-3, the J gene TRBJ2-5; D not resolved. The germline V and J ends were trimmed by 6 bases and 2 bases, with 7 bases remaining between them. CDR3 size: 12 residues. Germline V gene data show CDR1 as SGHTA and CDR2 as FQGTGA. CDR3 amino acids: CASSDGQETQYF. For the CDR3, the DNA is TGTGCCAGCAGTGACGGGCAAGAGACCCAGTACTTC.

The rearrangement links TRBV4-2 to TRBJ1-2; the D is unclear. V lost 0 bases and J 3 bases, leaving 14 bases between the germline ends. Germline V gives CDR1 LGHNA, CDR2 YNFKEQ. The CDR3 has 16 amino acids. CDR3 sequence: CASSQDELRIDYGYTF. In DNA form, the CDR3 reads TGTGCCAGCAGCCAAGATGAATTACGGATTGACTATGGCTACACCTTC.

The rearrangement uses TRBV19 and TRBJ1-2; D call uncertain. This CDR3 has 13 amino acids. V lost 5 bases and J 1 base, leaving 8 bases between the germline ends. Germline CDR1 LNHDA, CDR2 SQIVND (reference sequence). CDR3 DNA sequence: TGTGCCAGTAGTTACGGGGTTAACTATGGCTACACCTTC. It specifies CASSYGVNYGYTF.

This clone was counted a single time. The chain links TRBV7-3 to TRBJ2-3, with 7 bases fitting TRBD2. The CDR3 sequence is 15 residues long. V lost 5 bases, J lost 0 bases, and 5 bases stayed unmatched. CDR1 is SGHTA and CDR2 is FQGTGA in the germline V gene. In nucleotides, the CDR3 is TGTGCCAGCAGCCGCGGGACTACTAGCACAGATACGCAGTATTTT. Encoded protein: CASSRGTTSTDTQYF. The variable domain in full, completed from reference TRBV7-3 and TRBJ2-3, reads GAGVSQTPSNKVTEKGKYVELRCDPISGHTALYWYRQSLGQGPEFLIYFQGTGAADDSGLPNDRFFAVRPEGSVSTLKIQRTERGDSAVYLCASSRGTTSTDTQYFGPGTRLTVL.

This chain connects TRBV3-1 (or the pseudogene TRBV3-2) to TRBJ2-1; 9 bases map to TRBD1. The germline V gene encodes CDR1 LGHDT and CDR2 YNNKEL (reference sequence). The CDR3 runs to 15 residues. J lost 2 bases, V lost 3 bases, and 2 bases had no gene match. The DNA for the CDR3 is TGTGCCAGCAGCCAGGGGACAGGGACCTACAATGAGCAGTTCTTC. Protein: CASSQGTGTYNEQFF.

This chain links TRBV5-1 with TRBJ1-2; no firm D call. Trimming removed 5 bases from V and 4 bases from J, with 18 bases in between. The length of the CDR3 is 15 residues. The germline V gene encodes CDR1 SGHRS and CDR2 YFSETQ. In DNA form, the CDR3 reads TGCGCCAGCAGAGGGTCAGACGTACTCCTCTATGGCTACACCTTC. Amino acids: CASRGSDVLLYGYTF.

The CDR3 here is CASSFGTDNYGYTF. The CDR3 DNA follows: TGTGCCAGCAGTTTCGGGACAGACAACTATGGCTACACCTTC. V and J are TRBV6-2 or TRBV6-3 and TRBJ1-2; 7 bases agree with TRBD1. Germline CDR1 reads MNHEY; CDR2 reads SVGEGT. V gave up 4 bases and J gave up 2 bases; unmatched junction bases: 4. The CDR3 runs 14 residues.

The chain uses TRBV2 and TRBJ1-1; 8 bases are shared with TRBD1. In germline, CDR1 is SNHLY, CDR2 FYNNEI. The CDR3 covers 15 residues. V lost 6 bases, J lost 5 bases, and 11 bases stayed unmatched. CDR3 sequence: CASRRQGSSRTEAFF. CDR3 bases: TGTGCCAGCAGAAGACAGGGGTCTTCAAGGACTGAAGCTTTCTTT.

This rearrangement joins TRBV11-1 to TRBJ1-1; D is perhaps TRBD1 (5 bases). With 1 base removed from V and 11 bases from J, the gap between germline ends came to 14 bases. Germline V gene lookup returns CDR1 SGHAT and CDR2 FQDESV (reference sequence). This CDR3 spans 13 amino acids. CDR3 nucleotide sequence: TGTGCCAGCAGCTTAGGCGGCAGGGTAATGGCTTTCTTT. Residues: CASSLGGRVMAFF.

Only a few counts were recorded for this clone. The V call is TRBV19, the J call TRBJ1-1; TRBD1 aligns across 7 bases. Germline CDR1 and CDR2: LNHDA and SQIVND (reference sequence). Trimming cost V 8 bases and J 2 bases; bases outside gene matches: 14. The CDR3 covers 16 residues. The CDR3 bases are TGTGCCAGTCGATTATCCCCGACAGGGATAAACACTGAAGCTTTCTTT. Translation: CASRLSPTGINTEAFF.